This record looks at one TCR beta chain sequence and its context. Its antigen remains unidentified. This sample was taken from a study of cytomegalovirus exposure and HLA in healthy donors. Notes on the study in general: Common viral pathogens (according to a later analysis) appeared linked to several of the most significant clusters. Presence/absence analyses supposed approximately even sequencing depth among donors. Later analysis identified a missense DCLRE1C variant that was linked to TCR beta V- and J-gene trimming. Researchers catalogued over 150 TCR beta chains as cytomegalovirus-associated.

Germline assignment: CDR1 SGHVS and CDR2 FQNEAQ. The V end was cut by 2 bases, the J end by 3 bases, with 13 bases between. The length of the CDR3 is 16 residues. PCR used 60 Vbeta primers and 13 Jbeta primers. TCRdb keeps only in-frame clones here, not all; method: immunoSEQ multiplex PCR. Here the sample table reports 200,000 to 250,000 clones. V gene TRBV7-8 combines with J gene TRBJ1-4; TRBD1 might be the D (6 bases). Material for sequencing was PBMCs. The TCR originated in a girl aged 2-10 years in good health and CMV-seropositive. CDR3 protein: CASSLLGGLANEKLFF. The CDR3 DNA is TGTGCCAGCAGCTTATTGGGGGGGCTTGCTAATGAAAAACTGTTTTTT.